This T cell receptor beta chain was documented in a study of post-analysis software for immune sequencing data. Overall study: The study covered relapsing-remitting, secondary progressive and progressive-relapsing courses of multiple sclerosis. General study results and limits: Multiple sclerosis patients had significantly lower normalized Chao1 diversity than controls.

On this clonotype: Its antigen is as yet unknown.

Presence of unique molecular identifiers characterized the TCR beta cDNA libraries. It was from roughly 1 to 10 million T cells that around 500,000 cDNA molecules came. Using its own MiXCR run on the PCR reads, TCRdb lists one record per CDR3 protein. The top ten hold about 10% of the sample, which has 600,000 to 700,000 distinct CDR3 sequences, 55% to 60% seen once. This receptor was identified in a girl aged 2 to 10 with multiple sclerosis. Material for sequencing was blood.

The CDR3 loop is CASSYRERAGQYF. DNA of the CDR3: TGTGCCAGCAGTTACAGGGAACGGGCAGGGCAGTACTTC. The gene calls are TRBV6-5 and TRBJ2-5, with D perhaps TRBD1 (5 bases). Trimming shortened V by 2 bases and J by 11 bases, and 15 bases separated the two germline ends. Germline loops: CDR1 MNHEY, CDR2 SVGAGI. The CDR3 runs to 13 residues.